Listed here are 20 T cell receptor beta chains from one sample, sequenced in a study of cytomegalovirus exposure and HLA in healthy donors. Generated by immunoSEQ multiplex PCR, the TCRdb table keeps only in-frame clones and is missing some. The sample includes some 140,000 clones, about nine tenths of them seen just once. Material: PBMCs. These TCRs come from a man between 18 and 35 years old in good health and CMV-seronegative.

The V and J genes are TRBV5-1 and TRBJ2-1; 10 bases agree with TRBD1. V lost 5 bases, J lost 7 bases, and 6 bases stayed unmatched. This CDR3 comprises 14 residues. In germline, CDR1 is SGHRS, CDR2 YFSETQ. The CDR3 bases are TGCGCCAGCAGAACAGGACAGGGGGGGAATGAGCAGTTCTTC. Its protein is CASRTGQGGNEQFF. Complete variable domain (other parts from reference TRBV5-1 and TRBJ2-1): KAGVTQTPRYLIKTRGQQVTLSCSPISGHRSVSWYQQTPGQGLQFLFEYFSETQRNKGNFPGRFSGRQFSNSRSEMNVSTLELGDSALYLCASRTGQGGNEQFFGPGTRLTVL.

This clone was seen only once. The chain links TRBV5-4 to TRBJ1-1; D is unclear. The germline V gene has CDR1 SGHNT and CDR2 YYREEE (reference sequence). CDR3 length: 14 amino acids. Trimming stripped 0 bases from V and 0 bases from J, with 6 bases between. The CDR3 nucleotides read TGTGCCAGCAGCTTGGACAGCATGAACACTGAAGCTTTCTTT. Amino acid sequence: CASSLDSMNTEAFF.

The genes are TRBV27 and TRBJ2-7, with 8 positions matching TRBD1. V lost 2 bases and J lost 0; bases outside the gene matches: 3. The V gene's germline CDR1 is MNHEY and CDR2 SMNVEV (reference sequence). The CDR3 has 15 residues. The CDR3 nucleotides are TGTGCCAGCAGTTTAAGCAGGGGGCTCTCCTACGAGCAGTACTTC. It specifies CASSLSRGLSYEQYF.

The chain recombines TRBV5-4 with TRBJ1-2, with 7 bases matching TRBD1. The germline CDR1 and CDR2 sequences are SGHNT and YYREEE (reference sequence). The CDR3 runs 19 residues. V dropped 1 base and J dropped 4; count of bases not matched to a gene: 19. CDR3 residues: CASSLTAWFTGAILYGYTF. The CDR3 coding sequence is TGTGCCAGCAGCTTGACAGCTTGGTTTACAGGGGCGATCCTCTATGGCTACACCTTC.

The genes are TRBV7-8 and TRBJ2-2; 9 bases match TRBD1. Germline lookup yields CDR1 SGHVS and CDR2 FQNEAQ. The V segment lost 2 bases and the J segment 5 bases; nucleotides outside the gene matches: 3. The CDR3 has 15 residues. The CDR3 protein is CASSLIQGATGELFF. The DNA of the CDR3 is TGTGCCAGCAGCTTAATACAGGGGGCTACCGGGGAGCTGTTTTTT. Looking up the rest from reference TRBV7-8 and TRBJ2-2 gives the full variable domain: GAGVSQSPRYKVAKRGQDVALRCDPISGHVSLFWYQQALGQGPEFLTYFQNEAQLDKSGLPSDRFFAERPEGSVSTLKIQRTQQEDSAVYLCASSLIQGATGELFFGEGSRLTVL.

In this sample, this clone turned up once. The chain employs TRBV5-1 and TRBJ2-3; TRBD2 matches 9 bases. Germline V gives CDR1 SGHRS, CDR2 YFSETQ. The CDR3 spans 15 residues. J gave up 3 bases and V 4 bases, and 6 bases lay outside the gene matches. The CDR3 reads CASSPVAGVTDTQYF. CDR3 nucleotide sequence: TGCGCCAGCAGCCCCGTAGCGGGGGTGACAGATACGCAGTATTTT.

The V call is TRBV15, the J call TRBJ2-3, with 9 bases matching TRBD2. From germline, CDR1 is LNHNV and CDR2 YYDKDF (reference sequence). The CDR3 totals 16 residues. After removal of 1 base from V and 7 bases from J, the junction contained 9 bases not matched to a gene. CDR3 nucleotides: TGTGCCACCAGCAGAGGGGTAGCGGGAGAGGTAAATACGCAGTATTTT. Protein: CATSRGVAGEVNTQYF.

This clone was seen more than once but under ten times. The chain carries TRBV28 and TRBJ1-5, with 8 bases lining up with TRBD1. V shed 8 bases and J 6 bases; nucleotides not matched to a gene: 9. The CDR3 is 14 amino acids. Germline loops: CDR1 MDHEN, CDR2 SYDVKM. The CDR3 loop reads CASEFAGGGQPQHF. In DNA, the CDR3 is TGTGCCAGCGAATTCGCAGGGGGCGGTCAGCCCCAGCATTTT.

This chain connects TRBV27 to TRBJ2-1; 8 nucleotides line up with TRBD1. The CDR3 extends over 12 amino acids. The V gene's germline CDR1 is MNHEY and CDR2 SMNVEV (reference sequence). Trimming cost V 6 bases and J 8 bases; bases outside gene matches: 3. The CDR3 reads CASSPGGHEQFF. CDR3 nucleotide sequence: TGTGCCAGCAGCCCAGGGGGCCATGAGCAGTTCTTC.

This clone showed up just a few times. The gene calls are TRBV6-5 and TRBJ1-5; D call uncertain. Per germline, CDR1 MNHEY and CDR2 SVGAGI. The length of the CDR3 is 15 residues. V lost 0 bases and J 0 bases, leaving 6 bases between the germline ends. The CDR3 loop is CASSYSQVSNQPQHF. The CDR3 DNA sequence: TGTGCCAGCAGTTACTCGCAGGTTAGCAATCAGCCCCAGCATTTT.

V and J are TRBV7-9 and TRBJ2-5; no definite D call. The CDR3 is 14 amino acids. The germline gives CDR1 SEHNR, CDR2 FQNEAQ (reference sequence). V was pared by 5 bases and J by 1 base, with 11 bases between. The CDR3 sequence: CASSLSVSQETQYF. The DNA of the CDR3 is TGTGCCAGCAGCCTCTCCGTTTCCCAAGAGACCCAGTACTTC.

The chain links TRBV5-1 to TRBJ2-1; D remains unclear. CDR1 SGHRS and CDR2 YFSETQ come from the germline V gene. V lost 3 bases and J 2 bases, leaving 15 bases between the germline ends. The CDR3 has 16 amino acids. The CDR3 region is CASSSVRQAAYNEQFF. Here the CDR3 DNA reads TGCGCCAGCAGCTCGGTCAGACAAGCCGCCTACAATGAGCAGTTCTTC.

The gene calls are TRBV9 and TRBJ1-2; a possible D gene is TRBD1 (6 bases). The V gene's germline CDR1 is SGDLS and CDR2 YYNGEE. V was trimmed by 3 bases and J by 7 bases, leaving 13 bases between them. The CDR3 totals 13 residues. CDR3 residues: CASSAGGAGGYTF. In DNA, the CDR3 is TGTGCCAGCAGCGCGGGGGGGGCCGGTGGCTACACCTTC.

The chain links TRBV10-3 to TRBJ2-5; 9 bases fit TRBD1. Trimming took 4 bases from V and 4 from J; bases not matched to a gene: 7. The CDR3 is 15 residues long. Germline CDR1 reads ENHRY; CDR2 reads SYGVKD. This CDR3 is CAISVGDRVGETQYF. In nucleotides, the CDR3 is TGTGCCATCAGTGTTGGGGACAGGGTGGGAGAGACCCAGTACTTC.

V gene TRBV2 combines with J gene TRBJ1-1, with unresolved D. Germline V lookup: CDR1 SNHLY, CDR2 FYNNEI. The CDR3 totals 13 residues. The V end was cut by 8 bases, the J end by 0 bases, with 10 bases between. The DNA of the CDR3 is TGTGCCAGCGCGATCCTCATGAACACTGAAGCTTTCTTT. Residues: CASAILMNTEAFF.

The genes are TRBV5-4 and TRBJ1-1; D not certain. The germline V and J ends were trimmed by 0 bases and 1 base, with 7 bases remaining between them. The germline V gene encodes CDR1 SGHNT and CDR2 YYREEE (reference sequence). The CDR3 sequence is 14 residues long. CDR3 nucleotides: TGTGCCAGCAGCTTGGCCAGGTCGAACACTGAAGCTTTCTTT. Its translation: CASSLARSNTEAFF. Full variable domain (missing parts from reference TRBV5-4 and TRBJ1-1): ETGVTQSPTHLIKTRGQQVTLRCSSQSGHNTVSWYQQALGQGPQFIFQYYREEENGRGNFPPRFSGLQFPNYSSELNVNALELDDSALYLCASSLARSNTEAFFGQGTRLTVV.

This chain uses TRBV6-6 with TRBJ1-5; 7 bases align to TRBD1. Unmatched junction bases numbered 6, after V lost 2 bases and J lost 2 bases. Germline CDR1 reads MNHNY; CDR2 reads SVGAGI (reference sequence). The CDR3 sequence is 16 residues long. CDR3 sequence (DNA): TGTGCCAGCAGTTACAGGGGGCCGGGGGGCAATCAGCCCCAGCATTTT. Translated, it gives CASSYRGPGGNQPQHF.

This sequence joins TRBV4-3 and TRBJ1-1; perhaps TRBD1 as D (5 bases). V was trimmed by 2 bases and J by 1 base, leaving 11 bases between them. The CDR3 contains 15 residues. Germline assignment: CDR1 LGHNA and CDR2 YSLEER. The CDR3 nucleotides are TGCGCCAGCAGCCAAAGCCGGCAGGGGAACACTGAAGCTTTCTTT. Translated: CASSQSRQGNTEAFF.

The chain employs TRBV7-7 and TRBJ2-5; 8 nucleotides line up with TRBD1. J was trimmed by 5 bases and V by 5 bases; bases with no gene match: 4. CDR1 and CDR2 from the germline V gene are SSHAT and FNYEAQ (reference sequence). The CDR3 is 13 residues long. The chain's CDR3 is CASSPDRGETQYF. CDR3 DNA sequence: TGTGCCAGCAGCCCCGACAGGGGTGAGACCCAGTACTTC.

The chain carries TRBV6-1 and TRBJ2-1, with 10 positions matching TRBD1. V lost 6 bases, J lost 9 bases, and 5 bases stayed unmatched. The germline gives CDR1 MNHNS, CDR2 SASEGT. The CDR3 length is 13 residues. The chain's CDR3 is CASSRQGAGEQFF. The CDR3 DNA reads as TGTGCCAGCAGCCGACAGGGGGCCGGTGAGCAGTTCTTC.